One and the same sample provided the 5 T cell receptor beta chains below, sequenced in a study of cytomegalovirus exposure and HLA in healthy donors. With 60 Vbeta and 13 Jbeta primers, the PCR was carried out. Profiled with immunoSEQ multiplex PCR; TCRdb holds only in-frame clones, not every one. The table has about 170,000 clones, about 80% seen once. The specimen was PBMCs. The receptors were gathered from a female donor in good health and CMV-seronegative.

CDR3: CAISDTTGYNGQYF. CDR3 nucleotides: TGTGCCATCAGTGATACTACAGGGTATAACGGGCAGTACTTC. The chain employs TRBV10-3 and TRBJ2-7; D may be TRBD1 (6 bases). V shed 3 bases and J shed 9 bases, with 18 bases lying between them. The CDR3 extends over 14 amino acids. The germline V gene has CDR1 ENHRY and CDR2 SYGVKD.

The chain is built from TRBV5-1 and TRBJ2-5; D gene uncertain. The J call is doubtful: the DNA matches TRBJ2-7 better. The germline V gene encodes CDR1 SGHRS and CDR2 YFSETQ. This CDR3 is 13 amino acids long. This CDR3 reads CASSLLSSYEQYF. DNA of the CDR3: TGCGCCAGCAGCTTATTAAGCTCCTACGAGCAGTACTTC.

V is TRBV5-4 and J is TRBJ2-5; TRBD1 matches 7 bases. Looked up from germline, CDR1 is SGHNT and CDR2 is YYREEE (reference sequence). The CDR3 is 14 residues long. With 0 bases clipped from V and 3 bases from J, the junction kept 2 bases outside the gene matches. For the CDR3, the DNA is TGTGCCAGCAGCTTGGACAGGGGAGAAGAGACCCAGTACTTC. Protein: CASSLDRGEETQYF.

The chain employs TRBV6-5 and TRBJ2-7; TRBD2 matches 11 bases. Germline loops: CDR1 MNHEY, CDR2 SVGAGI. The junction had 5 bases not matched to a gene; V was cut back by 6 bases and J by 1 base. This CDR3 has 15 amino acids. The DNA of the CDR3 is TGTGCCAGCAGGGTCCTAGCGGGAGGATCCTACGAGCAGTACTTC. Translation gives CASRVLAGGSYEQYF.

V and J are TRBV2 and TRBJ2-2; maybe TRBD1 (6 bases). Germline-derived CDR1 and CDR2 are SNHLY and FYNNEI. Trimming stripped 4 bases from V and 6 bases from J, with 9 bases between. This CDR3 is 13 amino acids long. CDR3 sequence reads: CASSAQGPGELFF. CDR3 bases: TGTGCCAGCAGTGCACAGGGCCCCGGGGAGCTGTTTTTT. Full variable domain (rest looked up from reference TRBV2 and TRBJ2-2): EPEVTQTPSHQVTQMGQEVILRCVPISNHLYFYWYRQILGQKVEFLVSFYNNEISEKSEIFDDQFSVERPDGSNFTLKIRSTKLEDSAMYFCASSAQGPGELFFGEGSRLTVL.